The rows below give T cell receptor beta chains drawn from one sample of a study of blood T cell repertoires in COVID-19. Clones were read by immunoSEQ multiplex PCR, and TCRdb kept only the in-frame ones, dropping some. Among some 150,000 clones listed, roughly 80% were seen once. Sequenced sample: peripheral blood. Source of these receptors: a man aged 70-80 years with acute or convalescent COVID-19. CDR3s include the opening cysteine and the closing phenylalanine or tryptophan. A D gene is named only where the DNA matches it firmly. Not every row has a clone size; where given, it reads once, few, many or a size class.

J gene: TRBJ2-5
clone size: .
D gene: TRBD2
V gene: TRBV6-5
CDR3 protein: CASSYQPGLGGTQYF
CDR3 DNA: TGTGCCAGCAGTTACCAGCCGGGACTAGGGGGGACCCAGTACTTC

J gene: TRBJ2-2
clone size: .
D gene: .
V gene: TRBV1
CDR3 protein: CTSSQDPLGPTNTGELFF
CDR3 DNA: TGCACCAGCAGCCAAGATCCCCTGGGCCCTACGAACACCGGGGAGCTGTTTTTT

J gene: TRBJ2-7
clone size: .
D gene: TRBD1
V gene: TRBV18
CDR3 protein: CASSRSQNRDRVRIGSYEQYF
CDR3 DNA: TGTGCCAGCTCACGGTCACAGAACCGGGACAGGGTTAGGATCGGGTCCTACGAGCAGTACTTC

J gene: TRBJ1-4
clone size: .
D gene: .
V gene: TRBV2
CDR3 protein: CASSPDTSGEKLFF
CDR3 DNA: TGTGCCAGCAGTCCCGACACGAGCGGCGAAAAACTGTTTTTT

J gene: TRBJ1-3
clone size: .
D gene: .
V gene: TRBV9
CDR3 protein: CASSLVGGAGNTIYF
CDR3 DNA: TGTGCCAGCAGCCTTGTCGGAGGGGCTGGAAACACCATATATTTT

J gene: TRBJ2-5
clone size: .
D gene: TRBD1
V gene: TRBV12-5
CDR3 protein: CASATTGGAETQYF
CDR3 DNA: TGTGCTAGTGCCACTACAGGGGGCGCGGAGACCCAGTACTTC

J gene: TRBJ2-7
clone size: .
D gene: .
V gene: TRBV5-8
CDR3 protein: CASDRPGSYEQYF
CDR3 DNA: TGTGCCAGCGACCGGCCGGGCTCCTACGAGCAGTACTTC

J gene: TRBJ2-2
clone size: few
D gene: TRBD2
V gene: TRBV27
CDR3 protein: CASSLLGTMNTGELFF
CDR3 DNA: TGTGCCAGCAGTTTATTAGGGACTATGAACACCGGGGAGCTGTTTTTT

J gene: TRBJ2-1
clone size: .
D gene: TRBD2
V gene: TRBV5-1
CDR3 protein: CASSFGTSGSNEQFF
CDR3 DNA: TGCGCCAGCAGCTTTGGGACTAGCGGGAGCAATGAGCAGTTCTTC

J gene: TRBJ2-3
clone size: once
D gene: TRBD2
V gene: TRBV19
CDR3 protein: CASRRTGTSGSTDTQYF
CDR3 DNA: TGTGCCAGTAGACGGACCGGGACTAGCGGAAGCACAGATACGCAGTATTTT

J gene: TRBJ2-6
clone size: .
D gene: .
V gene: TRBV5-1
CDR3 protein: CASSLTVGANVLTF
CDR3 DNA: TGCGCCAGCAGCTTGACGGTTGGGGCCAACGTCCTGACTTTC

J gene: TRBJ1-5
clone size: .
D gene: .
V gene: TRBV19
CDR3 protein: CASSPLAGSGQPQHF
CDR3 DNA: TGTGCCAGTAGCCCGCTCGCAGGGTCGGGTCAGCCCCAGCATTTT

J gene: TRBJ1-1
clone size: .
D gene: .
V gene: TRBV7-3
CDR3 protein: CASSLNGGLGNEAFF
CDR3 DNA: TGTGCCAGCAGCTTAAACGGTGGTCTCGGGAATGAAGCTTTCTTT

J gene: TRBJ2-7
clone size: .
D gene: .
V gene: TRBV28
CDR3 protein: CASSLVGPKGRDF
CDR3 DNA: TGTGCCAGCAGTTTAGTCGGGCCCAAAGGCAGGGACTTC

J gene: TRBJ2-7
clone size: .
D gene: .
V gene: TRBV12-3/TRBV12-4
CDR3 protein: CASRQGVHEQYF
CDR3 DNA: TGTGCCAGCAGACAGGGCGTACACGAGCAGTACTTC

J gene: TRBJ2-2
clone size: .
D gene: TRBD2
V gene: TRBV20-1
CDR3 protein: CSASDPREGRTGELFF
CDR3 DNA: TGCAGTGCTAGTGATCCGCGGGAGGGTCGGACCGGGGAGCTGTTTTTT

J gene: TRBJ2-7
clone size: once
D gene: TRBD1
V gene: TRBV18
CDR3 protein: CASSPAGTAFTYEQYF
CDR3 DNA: TGTGCCAGCTCACCAGCCGGGACAGCGTTTACCTACGAGCAGTACTTC

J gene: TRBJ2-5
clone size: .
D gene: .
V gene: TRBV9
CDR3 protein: CASSVSTTRRYETQYF
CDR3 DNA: TGTGCCAGCAGCGTATCCACGACCCGGAGGTACGAGACCCAGTACTTC

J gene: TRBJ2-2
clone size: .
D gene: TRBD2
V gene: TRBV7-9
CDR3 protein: CASSRPTEGLNTGELFF
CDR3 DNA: TGTGCCAGCAGCCGACCAACGGAGGGACTAAACACCGGGGAGCTGTTTTTT

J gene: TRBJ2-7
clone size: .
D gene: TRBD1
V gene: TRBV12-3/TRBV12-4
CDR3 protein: CASSQGTESQYF
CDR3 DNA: TGTGCCAGCAGTCAAGGGACAGAATCGCAGTACTTC

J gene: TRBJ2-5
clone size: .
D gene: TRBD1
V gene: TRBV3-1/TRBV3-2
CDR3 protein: CASSPDPGQGETQYF
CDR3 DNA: TGTGCCAGCAGCCCCGATCCGGGACAGGGAGAGACCCAGTACTTC

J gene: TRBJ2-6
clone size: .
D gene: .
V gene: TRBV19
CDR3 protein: CASSMSKTRANVLTF
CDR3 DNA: TGTGCCAGTAGTATGAGCAAAACCCGGGCCAACGTCCTGACTTTC

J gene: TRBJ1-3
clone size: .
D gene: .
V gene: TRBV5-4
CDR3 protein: CATRKRAGNTIYF
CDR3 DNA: TGTGCCACCCGCAAGAGGGCGGGAAACACCATATATTTT

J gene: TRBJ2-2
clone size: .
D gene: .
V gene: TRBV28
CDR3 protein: CASSSGGRTGELFF
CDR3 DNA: TGTGCCAGCAGCTCCGGGGGGCGCACCGGGGAGCTGTTTTTT

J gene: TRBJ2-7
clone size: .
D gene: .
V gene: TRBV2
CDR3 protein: CASSVRGFGEQYF
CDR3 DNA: TGTGCCAGCAGTGTAAGAGGGTTTGGCGAGCAGTACTTC

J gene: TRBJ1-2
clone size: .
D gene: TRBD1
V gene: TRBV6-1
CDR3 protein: CASSETGGNYGYTF
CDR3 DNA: TGTGCCAGCAGTGAAACAGGGGGCAACTATGGCTACACCTTC